Sequencing of this T cell receptor (beta chain) was carried out in a study of Graves' ophthalmopathy and Graves' hyperthyroidism. RNA transcripts were the template, and TCR beta CDR3 regions were amplified from them. Second-round multiplex PCR followed a first-round RT-PCR using HTBI primers. MiXCR was run by TCRdb on the multiplex PCR reads, yielding one entry per CDR3 protein. The profile shows over a million distinct CDR3 sequences, roughly 35% of them singletons. Study-level findings and limits: Among expanded thyroid clonotypes above 0.001 frequency, most also occurred in blood. Sensitivity of about 90% and specificity of about 77% were achieved when a 13-signature model separated ophthalmopathy from stable hyperthyroidism.

Per germline, CDR1 LGHNA and CDR2 YSLEER. J lost 0 bases, V lost 3 bases, and 4 bases had no gene match. There are 16 residues in the CDR3. Note on this clonotype: Its antigen is not known.

Hyperthyroidism patients had new diagnoses, durations under 2 months, and ages of 18 to 65. The diagnostic workup employed clinical symptoms, serum thyroxine, TRAb, thyroid ultrasound and orbital computed tomography. Sequencing input: peripheral blood or thyroid tissue (not recorded which). The chain carries TRBV4-3 and TRBJ1-3; 8 bases line up with TRBD1. This receptor was obtained from an adult man with Graves' hyperthyroidism. The CDR3 region is CASSQGTGRSGNTIYF. The CDR3 DNA follows: TGCGCCAGCAGCCAGGGGACAGGCCGCTCTGGAAACACCATATATTTT.